This T cell receptor beta chain comes out of a study of HIV-infected patients and healthy controls. Findings and limits, study-wide: Eight alpha and eight beta V genes differed significantly in mean usage between HIV-infected patients and controls.

At least ten counts were recorded for this clonotype. Its antigen is still unknown. 400 to 550 ng RNA was reverse transcribed with alpha and beta constant-region primers. Using multiplexing indices, alpha and beta chain libraries were generated apart by chain-specific third strand synthesis. Each CDR3 protein is one row after TCRdb ran MiXCR on the 5' RACE reads. Of roughly 9,300 distinct CDR3 sequences listed, less than 11% were seen once; the top ten hold about 17%. V lost 4 bases and J 0 bases, leaving 3 bases between the germline ends. Germline V gene data show CDR1 as LGHNA and CDR2 as YNFKEQ. This CDR3 contains 12 residues. Whole blood was used without fractionation, so all unsorted peripheral T cells were included.

The gene calls are TRBV4-2 and TRBJ1-1; no firm D call. The specimen was blood, collected before antiretroviral therapy. The TCR was taken from an adult with HIV infection. The CDR3 DNA reads as TGTGCCAGCAGCCCGCTGAACACTGAAGCTTTCTTT. Amino acid sequence: CASSPLNTEAFF.